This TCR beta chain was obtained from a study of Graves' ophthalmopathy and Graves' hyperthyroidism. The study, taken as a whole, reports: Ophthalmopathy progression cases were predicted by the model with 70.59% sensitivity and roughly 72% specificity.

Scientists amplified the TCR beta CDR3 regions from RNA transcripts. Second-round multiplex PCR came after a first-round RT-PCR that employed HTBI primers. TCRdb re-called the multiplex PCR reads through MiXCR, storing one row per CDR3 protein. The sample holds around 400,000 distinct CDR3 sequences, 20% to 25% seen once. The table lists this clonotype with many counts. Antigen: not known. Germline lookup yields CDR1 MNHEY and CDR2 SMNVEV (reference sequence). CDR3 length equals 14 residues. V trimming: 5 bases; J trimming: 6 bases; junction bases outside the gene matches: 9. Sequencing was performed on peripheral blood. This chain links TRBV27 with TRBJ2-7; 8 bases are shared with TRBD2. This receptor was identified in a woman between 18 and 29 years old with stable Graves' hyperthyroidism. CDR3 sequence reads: CASSPIAGRLEQYF. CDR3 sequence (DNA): TGTGCCAGCAGTCCAATAGCGGGGAGGCTCGAGCAGTACTTC.